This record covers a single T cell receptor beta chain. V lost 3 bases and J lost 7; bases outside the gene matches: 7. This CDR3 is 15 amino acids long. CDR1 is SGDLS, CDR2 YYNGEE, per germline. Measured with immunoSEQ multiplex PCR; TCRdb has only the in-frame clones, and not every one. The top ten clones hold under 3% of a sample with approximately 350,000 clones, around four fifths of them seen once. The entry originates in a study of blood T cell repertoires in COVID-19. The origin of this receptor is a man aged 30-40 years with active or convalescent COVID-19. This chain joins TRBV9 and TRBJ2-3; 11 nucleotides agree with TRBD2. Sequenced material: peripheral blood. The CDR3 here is CASSGGLAVQNTQYF. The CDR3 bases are TGTGCCAGCAGCGGGGGACTAGCGGTCCAAAATACGCAGTATTTT.